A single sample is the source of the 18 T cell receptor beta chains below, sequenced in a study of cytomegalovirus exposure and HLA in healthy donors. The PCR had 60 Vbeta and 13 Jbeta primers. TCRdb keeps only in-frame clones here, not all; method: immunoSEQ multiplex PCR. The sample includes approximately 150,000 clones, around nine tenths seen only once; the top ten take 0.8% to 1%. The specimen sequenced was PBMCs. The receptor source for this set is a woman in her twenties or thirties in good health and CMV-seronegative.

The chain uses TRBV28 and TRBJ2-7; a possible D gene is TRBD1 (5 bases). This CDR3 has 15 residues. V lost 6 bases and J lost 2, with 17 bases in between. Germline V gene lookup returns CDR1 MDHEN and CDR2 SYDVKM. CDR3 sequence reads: CASSPPPSGPYEQYF. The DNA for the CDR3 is TGTGCCAGCAGCCCCCCCCCGTCAGGGCCCTACGAGCAGTACTTC.

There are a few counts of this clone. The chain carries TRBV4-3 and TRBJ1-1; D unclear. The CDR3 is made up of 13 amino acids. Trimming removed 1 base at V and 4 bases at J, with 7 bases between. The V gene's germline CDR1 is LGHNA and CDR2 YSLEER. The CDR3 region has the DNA TGCGCCAGCAGCCAAGTGAGAGGCACTGAAGCTTTCTTT. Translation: CASSQVRGTEAFF.

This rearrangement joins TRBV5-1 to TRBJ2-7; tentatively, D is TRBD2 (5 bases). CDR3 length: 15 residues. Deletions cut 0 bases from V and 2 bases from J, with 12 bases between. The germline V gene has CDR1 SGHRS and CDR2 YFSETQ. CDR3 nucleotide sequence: TGCGCCAGCAGCTTGGATTCGGGGATCCCCTACGAGCAGTACTTC. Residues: CASSLDSGIPYEQYF.

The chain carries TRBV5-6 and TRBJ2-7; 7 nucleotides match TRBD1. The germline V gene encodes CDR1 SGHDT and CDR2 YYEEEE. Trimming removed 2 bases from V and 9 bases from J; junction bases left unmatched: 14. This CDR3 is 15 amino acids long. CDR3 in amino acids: CASSLPGTDSNAQYF. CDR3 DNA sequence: TGTGCCAGCAGCTTACCAGGGACAGACAGCAATGCGCAGTACTTC.

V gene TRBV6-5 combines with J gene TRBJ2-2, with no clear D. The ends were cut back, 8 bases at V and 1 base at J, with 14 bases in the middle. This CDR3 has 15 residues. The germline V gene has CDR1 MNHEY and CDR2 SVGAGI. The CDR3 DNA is TGTGCCAGCGGCTTAGGAGTTGGGAACACCGGGGAGCTGTTTTTT. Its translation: CASGLGVGNTGELFF.

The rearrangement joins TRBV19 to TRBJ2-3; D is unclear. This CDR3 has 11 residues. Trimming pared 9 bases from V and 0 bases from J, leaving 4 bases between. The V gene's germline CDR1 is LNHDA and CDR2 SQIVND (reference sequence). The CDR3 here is CASLSTDTQYF. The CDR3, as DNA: TGTGCCAGCCTTAGCACAGATACGCAGTATTTT.

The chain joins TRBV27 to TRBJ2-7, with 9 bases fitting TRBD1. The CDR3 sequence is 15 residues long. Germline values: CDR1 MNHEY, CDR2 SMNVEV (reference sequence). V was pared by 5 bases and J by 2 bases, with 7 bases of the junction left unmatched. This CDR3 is CASSRTGVHTYEQYF. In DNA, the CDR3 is TGTGCCAGCAGTAGGACAGGGGTCCACACCTACGAGCAGTACTTC.

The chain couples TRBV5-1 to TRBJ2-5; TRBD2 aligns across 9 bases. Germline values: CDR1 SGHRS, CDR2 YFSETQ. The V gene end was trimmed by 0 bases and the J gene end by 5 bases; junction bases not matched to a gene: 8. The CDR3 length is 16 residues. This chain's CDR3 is CASSLVSRGGLETQYF. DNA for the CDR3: TGCGCCAGCAGCTTGGTTTCGCGGGGGGGCCTTGAGACCCAGTACTTC.

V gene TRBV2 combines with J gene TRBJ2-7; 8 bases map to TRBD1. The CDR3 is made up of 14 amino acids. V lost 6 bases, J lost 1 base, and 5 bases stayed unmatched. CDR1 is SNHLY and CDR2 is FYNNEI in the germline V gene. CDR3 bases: TGTGCCAGCAGCCGGGACAGGAAATCCTACGAGCAGTACTTC. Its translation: CASSRDRKSYEQYF. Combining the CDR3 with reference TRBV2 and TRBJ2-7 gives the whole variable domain EPEVTQTPSHQVTQMGQEVILRCVPISNHLYFYWYRQILGQKVEFLVSFYNNEISEKSEIFDDQFSVERPDGSNFTLKIRSTKLEDSAMYFCASSRDRKSYEQYFGPGTRLTVT.

DNA of the CDR3: TGTGCCAGCAGTTGGGTAGCGGGAGAAGTATACGAGCAGTACTTC. As protein: CASSWVAGEVYEQYF. The chain couples TRBV6-5 to TRBJ2-5; TRBD2 matches 9 bases. The J call may be faulty, since TRBJ2-7 better matches the DNA end. Germline V gene lookup returns CDR1 MNHEY and CDR2 SVGAGI. The CDR3 sequence is 15 residues long.

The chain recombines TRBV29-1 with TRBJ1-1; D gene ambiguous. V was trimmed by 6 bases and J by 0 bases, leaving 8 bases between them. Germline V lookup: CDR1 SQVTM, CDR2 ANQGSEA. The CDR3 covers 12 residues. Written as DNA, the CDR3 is TGCAGCGTCTCCCGGGTGAACACTGAAGCTTTCTTT. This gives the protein CSVSRVNTEAFF.

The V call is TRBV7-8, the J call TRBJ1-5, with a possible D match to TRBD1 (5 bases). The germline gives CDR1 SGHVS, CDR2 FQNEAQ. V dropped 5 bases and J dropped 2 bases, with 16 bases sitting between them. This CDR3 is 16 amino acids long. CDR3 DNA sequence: TGTGCCAGCAGCCTTACAGGCTCGATGGGCAATCAGCCCCAGCATTTT. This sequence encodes CASSLTGSMGNQPQHF. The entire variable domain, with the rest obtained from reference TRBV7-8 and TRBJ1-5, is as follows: GAGVSQSPRYKVAKRGQDVALRCDPISGHVSLFWYQQALGQGPEFLTYFQNEAQLDKSGLPSDRFFAERPEGSVSTLKIQRTQQEDSAVYLCASSLTGSMGNQPQHFGDGTRLSIL.

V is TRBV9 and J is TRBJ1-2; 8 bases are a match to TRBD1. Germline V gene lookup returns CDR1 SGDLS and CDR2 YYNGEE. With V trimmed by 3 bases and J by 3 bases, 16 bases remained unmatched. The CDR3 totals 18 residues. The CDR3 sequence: CASSAGSRQGNTHYGYTF. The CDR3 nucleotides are TGTGCCAGCAGCGCGGGGTCGAGACAGGGGAATACTCACTATGGCTACACCTTC.

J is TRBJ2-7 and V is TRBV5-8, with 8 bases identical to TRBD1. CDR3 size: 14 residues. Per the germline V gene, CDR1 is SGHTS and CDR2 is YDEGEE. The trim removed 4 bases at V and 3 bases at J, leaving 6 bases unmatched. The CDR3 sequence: CASSAGQGFYEQYF. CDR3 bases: TGTGCCAGCAGCGCCGGACAGGGATTCTACGAGCAGTACTTC.

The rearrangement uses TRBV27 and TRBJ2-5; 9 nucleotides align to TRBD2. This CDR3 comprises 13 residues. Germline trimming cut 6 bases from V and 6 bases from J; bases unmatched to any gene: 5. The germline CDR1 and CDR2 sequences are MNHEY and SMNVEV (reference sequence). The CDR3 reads CASRLAGRQTQYF. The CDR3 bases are TGTGCCAGCAGACTAGCGGGTAGGCAGACCCAGTACTTC.

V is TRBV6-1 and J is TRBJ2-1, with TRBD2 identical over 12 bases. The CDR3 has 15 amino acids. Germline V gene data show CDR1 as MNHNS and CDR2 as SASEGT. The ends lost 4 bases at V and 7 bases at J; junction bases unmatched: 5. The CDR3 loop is CASSVWTSGANEQFF. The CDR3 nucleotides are TGTGCCAGCAGTGTATGGACTAGCGGGGCTAATGAGCAGTTCTTC.

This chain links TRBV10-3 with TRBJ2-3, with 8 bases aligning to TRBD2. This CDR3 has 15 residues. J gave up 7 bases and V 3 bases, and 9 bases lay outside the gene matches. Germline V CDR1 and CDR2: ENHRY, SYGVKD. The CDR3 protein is CAISDQAGGRNTQYF. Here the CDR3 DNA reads TGTGCCATCAGTGACCAGGCGGGAGGTAGGAATACGCAGTATTTT.

CDR3: CASSLGTGNTEAFF. As DNA, the CDR3 is TGTGCCAGCTCCCTCGGGACAGGGAACACTGAAGCTTTCTTT. The rearrangement joins TRBV18 to TRBJ1-1; 8 bases fit TRBD1. J lost 1 base, V lost 6 bases, and 4 bases had no gene match. Per the germline V gene, CDR1 is KGHSH and CDR2 is LQKENI. The CDR3 is 14 amino acids.